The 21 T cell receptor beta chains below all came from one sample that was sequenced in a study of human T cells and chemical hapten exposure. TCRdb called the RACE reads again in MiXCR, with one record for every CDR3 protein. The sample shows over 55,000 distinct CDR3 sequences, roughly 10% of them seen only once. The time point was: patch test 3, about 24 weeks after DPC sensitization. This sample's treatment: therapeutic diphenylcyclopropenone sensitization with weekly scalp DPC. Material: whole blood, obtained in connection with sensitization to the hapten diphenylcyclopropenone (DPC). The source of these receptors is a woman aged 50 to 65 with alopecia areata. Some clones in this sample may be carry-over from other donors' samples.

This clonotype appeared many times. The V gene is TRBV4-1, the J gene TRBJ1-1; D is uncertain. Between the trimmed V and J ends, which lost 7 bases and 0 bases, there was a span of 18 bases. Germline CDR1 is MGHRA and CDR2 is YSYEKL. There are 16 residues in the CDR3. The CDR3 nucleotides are TGCGCCAGCACCTCCATCGTAGGCAGCCTGAACACTGAAGCTTTCTTT. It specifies CASTSIVGSLNTEAFF.

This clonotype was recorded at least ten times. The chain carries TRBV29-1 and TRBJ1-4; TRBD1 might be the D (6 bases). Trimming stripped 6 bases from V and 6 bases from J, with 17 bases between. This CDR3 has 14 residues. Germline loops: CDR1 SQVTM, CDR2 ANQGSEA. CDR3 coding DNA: TGCAGCGTACCCGACCCGGAGGGGGATGAAAAACTGTTTTTT. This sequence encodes CSVPDPEGDEKLFF.

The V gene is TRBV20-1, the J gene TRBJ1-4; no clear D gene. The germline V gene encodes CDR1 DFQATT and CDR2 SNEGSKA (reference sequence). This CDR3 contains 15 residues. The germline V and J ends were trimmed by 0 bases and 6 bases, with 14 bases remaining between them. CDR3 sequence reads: CSARDPRKSDEKLFF. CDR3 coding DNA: TGCAGTGCTAGAGATCCACGGAAGTCGGATGAAAAACTGTTTTTT.

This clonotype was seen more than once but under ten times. The CDR3 coding sequence is TGCGCCAGCAGCCAAGAGACCACAGGGAGAATCGACGATGAGCAGTTCTTC. Translating it yields CASSQETTGRIDDEQFF. The chain uses TRBV4-1 and TRBJ2-1; D might be TRBD1 (6 bases). The CDR3 consists of 17 residues. Trimming took 0 bases from V and 8 from J, leaving 20 bases between them. Germline CDR1 reads MGHRA; CDR2 reads YSYEKL.

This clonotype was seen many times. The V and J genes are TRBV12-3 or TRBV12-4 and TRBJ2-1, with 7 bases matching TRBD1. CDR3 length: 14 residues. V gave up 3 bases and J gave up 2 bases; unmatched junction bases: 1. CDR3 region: CASSFQGAYNEQFF. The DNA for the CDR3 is TGTGCCAGCAGTTTCCAGGGGGCCTACAATGAGCAGTTCTTC.

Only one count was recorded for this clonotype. This CDR3 is CASSISGSYVYEQYF. The DNA of the CDR3 is TGTGCCAGCAGCATAAGCGGGAGTTATGTCTACGAGCAGTACTTC. The chain is built from TRBV12-3 or TRBV12-4 and TRBJ2-7, with TRBD2 matching 8 bases. The CDR3 is 15 residues long. The V and J ends lost 6 bases and 3 bases, in that order; junction bases with no gene match: 10.

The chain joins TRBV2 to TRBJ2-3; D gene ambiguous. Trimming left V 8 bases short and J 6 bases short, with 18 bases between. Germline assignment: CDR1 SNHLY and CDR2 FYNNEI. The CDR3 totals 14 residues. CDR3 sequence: CASGNSPLGDTQYF. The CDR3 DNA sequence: TGTGCCAGCGGGAACTCTCCACTCGGCGATACGCAGTATTTT.

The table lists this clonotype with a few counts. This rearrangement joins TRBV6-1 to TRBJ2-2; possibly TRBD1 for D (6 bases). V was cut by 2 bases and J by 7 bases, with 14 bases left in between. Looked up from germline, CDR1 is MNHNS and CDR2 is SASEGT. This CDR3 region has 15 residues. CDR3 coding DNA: TGTGCCAGCAGTGAACGTGGCAGGGGCTACGGGGAGCTGTTTTTT. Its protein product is CASSERGRGYGELFF.

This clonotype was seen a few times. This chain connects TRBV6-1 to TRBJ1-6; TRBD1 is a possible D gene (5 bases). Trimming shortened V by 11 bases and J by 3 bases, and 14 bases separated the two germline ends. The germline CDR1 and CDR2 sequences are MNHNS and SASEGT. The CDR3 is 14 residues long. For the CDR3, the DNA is TGTGCCTCTCACGGGGGTCACTATAATTCACCCCTCCACTTT. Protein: CASHGGHYNSPLHF.

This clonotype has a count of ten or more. CDR3 coding DNA: TGTGCCAGCAGCCAAGCCGAAGGGATGGGGACCCAGTACTTC. Its translation: CASSQAEGMGTQYF. This rearrangement joins TRBV3-1 to TRBJ2-5; the D is unclear. V was trimmed by 1 base and J by 7 bases, leaving 13 bases between them. The V gene's germline CDR1 is LGHDT and CDR2 YNNKEL (reference sequence). This CDR3 has 14 amino acids.

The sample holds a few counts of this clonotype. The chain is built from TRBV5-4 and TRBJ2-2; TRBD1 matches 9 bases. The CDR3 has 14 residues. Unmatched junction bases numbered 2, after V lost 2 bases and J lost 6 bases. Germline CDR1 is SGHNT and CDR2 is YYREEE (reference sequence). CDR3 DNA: TGTGCCAGCAGCTTTAGACAGGGGGCCGGGGAGCTGTTTTTT. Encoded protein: CASSFRQGAGELFF.

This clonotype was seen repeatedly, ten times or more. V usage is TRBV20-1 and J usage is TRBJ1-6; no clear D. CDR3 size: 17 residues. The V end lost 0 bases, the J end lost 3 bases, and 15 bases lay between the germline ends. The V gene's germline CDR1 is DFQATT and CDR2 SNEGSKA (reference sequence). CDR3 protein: CSARDANPGDYNSPLHF. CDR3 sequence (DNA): TGCAGTGCTAGAGACGCGAATCCGGGCGACTATAATTCACCCCTCCACTTT.

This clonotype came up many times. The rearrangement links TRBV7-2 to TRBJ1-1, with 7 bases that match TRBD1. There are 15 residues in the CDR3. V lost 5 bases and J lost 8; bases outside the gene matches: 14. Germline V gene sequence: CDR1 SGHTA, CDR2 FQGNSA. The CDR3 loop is CASSPDRAAAGEAFF. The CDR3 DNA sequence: TGTGCCAGCAGCCCTGACAGGGCGGCGGCGGGAGAAGCTTTCTTT.

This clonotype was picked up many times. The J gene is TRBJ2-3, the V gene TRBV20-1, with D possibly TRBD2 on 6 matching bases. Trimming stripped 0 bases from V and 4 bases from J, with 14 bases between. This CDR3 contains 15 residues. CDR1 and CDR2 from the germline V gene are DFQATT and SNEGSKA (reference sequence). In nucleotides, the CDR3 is TGCAGTGCTAGAGATGGGGCGGGGCCCCCAGATACGCAGTATTTT. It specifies CSARDGAGPPDTQYF.

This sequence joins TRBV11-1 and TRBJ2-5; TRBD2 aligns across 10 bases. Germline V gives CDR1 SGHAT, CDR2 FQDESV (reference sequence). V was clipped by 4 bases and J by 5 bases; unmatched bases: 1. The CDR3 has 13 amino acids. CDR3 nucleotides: TGTGCCAGCAGCTCGGGACTAGCGGAGACCCAGTACTTC. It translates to CASSSGLAETQYF.

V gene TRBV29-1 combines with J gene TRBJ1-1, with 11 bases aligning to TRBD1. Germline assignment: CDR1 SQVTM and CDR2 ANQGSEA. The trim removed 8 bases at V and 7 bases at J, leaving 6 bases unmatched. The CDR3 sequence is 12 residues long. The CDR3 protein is CSLGQGADEAFF. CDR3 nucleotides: TGCAGCCTCGGACAGGGGGCTGATGAAGCTTTCTTT.

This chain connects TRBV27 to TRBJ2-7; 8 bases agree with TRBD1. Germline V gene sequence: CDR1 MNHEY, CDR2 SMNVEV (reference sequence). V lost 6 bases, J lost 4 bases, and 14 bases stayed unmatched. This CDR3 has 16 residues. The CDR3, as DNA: TGTGCCAGCAGCTCAAAGACAGGGGCGGCCCTATACGAGCAGTACTTC. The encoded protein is CASSSKTGAALYEQYF.

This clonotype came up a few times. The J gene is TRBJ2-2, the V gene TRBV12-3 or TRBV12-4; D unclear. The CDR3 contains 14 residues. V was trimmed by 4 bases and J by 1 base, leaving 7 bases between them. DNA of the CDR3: TGTGCCAGCAGTTCCCTGGGGAACACCGGGGAGCTGTTTTTT. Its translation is CASSSLGNTGELFF.

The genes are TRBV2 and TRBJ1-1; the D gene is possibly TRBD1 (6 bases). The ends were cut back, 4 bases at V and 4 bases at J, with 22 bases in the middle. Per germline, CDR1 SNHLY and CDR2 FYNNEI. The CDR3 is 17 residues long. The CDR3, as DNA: TGTGCCAGCAGTGGGCCTCCTCAACAGGGTAGGGGCACTGAAGCTTTCTTT. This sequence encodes CASSGPPQQGRGTEAFF.

CDR3 sequence reads: CASSPSAMAGSFQETQYF. CDR3 coding DNA: TGTGCCAGCAGTCCCTCCGCCATGGCGGGGTCATTCCAAGAGACCCAGTACTTC. V and J are TRBV27 and TRBJ2-5; perhaps TRBD2 as D (6 bases). The CDR3 totals 18 residues. V was pared by 5 bases and J by 1 base, with 23 bases between. Germline-derived CDR1 and CDR2 are MNHEY and SMNVEV (reference sequence).

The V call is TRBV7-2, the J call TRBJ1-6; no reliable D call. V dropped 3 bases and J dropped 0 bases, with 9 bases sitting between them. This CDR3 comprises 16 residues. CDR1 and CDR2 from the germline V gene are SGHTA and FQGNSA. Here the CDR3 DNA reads TGTGCCAGCAGCTTCGCAGGCAGCTCCTATAATTCACCCCTCCACTTT. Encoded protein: CASSFAGSSYNSPLHF.